This TCR beta chain came from a study of T cell responses to AZD1222 COVID-19 vaccine (dated by TCRdb to about 2021). Turning to the overall study: A total of 230 to 250 trial participants underwent TCR sequencing, of whom 200 to 220 received two doses of AZD1222 and roughly 25 received two doses of the MenACWY control vaccine. Enrollment into the trials was organized by age into subgroups of 18-55, 56-69 and 70-plus years, and those subgroups contained roughly 150, 30 and 60 TCR-sequenced participants, respectively. Overall results and qualifications from the work: After two AZD1222 doses, spike-specific TCR breadth and depth were significantly higher than at day 0 and than in MenACWY recipients. Because no day 14 peak-response samples were available, the repertoires could be characterized only after the peak T cell response. CD4 TCRs associated with the vaccine covered the entire spike protein, and the dominant responses were in regions 160-218 and 743-854. Nearly half of unique spike-specific TCRs reportedly recognized epitopes outside regions mutated in the B.1.351 and B.1.1.7 variants. The 56-69-year group was small, and its depth increase did not reach significance, likely because of low power. Conclusions about previously exposed vaccinees were limited because only six AZD1222 recipients were SARS-CoV-2 seropositive at baseline. Most participants were white British and females outnumbered males, and the authors suggested that clonal diversity may have been underestimated.

The CDR3 regions of human TCRbeta chains were analyzed by immunosequencing. The study's own analysis went as follows. TCRs in the repertoires were matched against a reference library of SARS-CoV-2-specific TCRs that had been generated with the MIRA antigen-specificity platform. Breadth was defined as the fraction of unique TCRs that were SARS-CoV-2-associated. Depth was defined as the fraction of total T cells that were SARS-CoV-2-associated. Using the MIRA data, every spike-specific TCR was mapped to the spike region that the TCR reacted to and assigned to either a CD4 or a CD8 class. Log10-transformed breadth and depth values were compared by one-way ANOVA with Sidak's multiple comparisons tests. The table was pulled from immuneACCESS by TCRdb, which kept in-frame rearrangements only. Such tables lose some clones; where checked, under half of the loss comes from unresolved V genes, and the rest has no known cause. The V and J calls and clone size come from that table; D and trimming were worked out from the DNA. This sample comprises approximately 110,000 clones, 87% of them detected only once. About 2.5% of the sample rests with the top ten.

About this clone: What antigen it recognizes has not been identified. Base-call qualities are not available, and no considerably larger clone is one nucleotide away.

This sample's time point label indicates: about 28 days (+/-7) after the second vaccine dose. AZD1222 recipients with second doses at about 4 weeks or about 12 weeks were pooled, because spike-specific TCR depth and breadth did not differ between schedules. Vaccinee samples were obtained from the UK trials COV001 and COV002, which included a single-blind randomized controlled phase 2/3 trial of AZD1222 (ChAdOx1 nCoV-19) in healthy adults. Trial participant PBMC samples were collected at day 0 and day 28 after the second dose for TCRbeta chain sequencing. This sample comprised peripheral blood, obtained 28 days after the second AZD1222 dose. The receptor comes from an adult who received the AZD1222 COVID-19 vaccine.

The nucleotide sequence reads as follows: TGTGCCAGCAGTTATTTAAATCCTGGGGCCAACGTCCTGACTTTC. Its product reads: CASSYLNPGANVLTF. The V and J segments used are TRBV6-2 or TRBV6-3 and TRBJ2-6; confidence is insufficient to name the D gene. The CDR3 starts with the cysteine, ends with the phenylalanine, and has 15 residues. Only CDR3 DNA is held: 45 bases, read in frame from base 1. In the germline V gene, CDR1 corresponds to MNHEY and CDR2 to SVGEGT. Between the V and J ends, shortened by 3 bases and 2 bases respectively, the junction contains 8 bases.